These 14 T cell receptor beta chains were sequenced from one sample in a study of blood T cell repertoires in COVID-19. The assay was immunoSEQ multiplex PCR, and TCRdb's table has in-frame clones only and misses some. The sample holds fewer than 130,000 clones, almost 80% seen once. Sequencing was done on a sample of peripheral blood. These receptors all come from a woman older than 75 with active or convalescent COVID-19.

The V gene is TRBV27, the J gene TRBJ1-2; D is perhaps TRBD1 (6 bases). The CDR3 has 15 amino acids. Trimming cost V 4 bases and J 4 bases, with 16 bases left between them. Per the germline V gene, CDR1 is MNHEY and CDR2 is SMNVEV (reference sequence). The CDR3 sequence: CASSSSGHPSYGYTF. In DNA form, the CDR3 reads TGTGCCAGCAGTTCGTCGGGACACCCAAGCTATGGCTACACCTTC.

V gene TRBV7-8 combines with J gene TRBJ2-7; a possible D gene is TRBD1 (5 bases). Looked up from germline, CDR1 is SGHVS and CDR2 is FQNEAQ. The CDR3 runs 12 residues. V was trimmed by 5 bases and J by 7 bases, leaving 12 bases between them. Here the CDR3 DNA reads TGTGCCAGCAGCGGATCAGGGATTGAGCAGTACTTC. Translated: CASSGSGIEQYF. The full variable domain, rest sourced from reference TRBV7-8 and TRBJ2-7, is GAGVSQSPRYKVAKRGQDVALRCDPISGHVSLFWYQQALGQGPEFLTYFQNEAQLDKSGLPSDRFFAERPEGSVSTLKIQRTQQEDSAVYLCASSGSGIEQYFGPGTRLTVT.

The V and J genes are TRBV19 and TRBJ2-7; 10 bases map to TRBD2. V shed 5 bases, J shed 6 bases, and the junction held 10 bases outside the gene matches. Germline V gene sequence: CDR1 LNHDA, CDR2 SQIVND (reference sequence). The CDR3 spans 15 residues. CDR3 DNA sequence: TGTGCCAGTAGTCCGCTAGCGGGAGTAAGCCCCGAGCAGTACTTC. Translating gives CASSPLAGVSPEQYF.

This sequence joins TRBV7-2 and TRBJ2-5; 7 bases are shared with TRBD2. CDR3 length equals 14 residues. In germline, CDR1 is SGHTA, CDR2 FQGNSA. With V trimmed by 5 bases and J by 7 bases, 10 bases remained unmatched. The CDR3 spells CASSKSTSPPTQYF. The CDR3 nucleotides read TGTGCCAGCAGCAAATCGACTAGCCCACCGACCCAGTACTTC.

The CDR3 bases are TGTGCCATCAGTGCAGAGAACACCGGGGAGCTGTTTTTT. Translation gives CAISAENTGELFF. The chain uses TRBV10-3 and TRBJ2-2; no reliable D call. The V and J ends lost 4 bases and 1 base respectively, with 4 bases between them. Per the germline V gene, CDR1 is ENHRY and CDR2 is SYGVKD. The CDR3 runs 13 residues.

This chain joins TRBV5-4 and TRBJ2-2, with D uncertain. Per germline, CDR1 SGHNT and CDR2 YYREEE (reference sequence). V was clipped by 4 bases and J by 2 bases, with 9 bases between them. The CDR3 is made up of 14 amino acids. CDR3 region: CASSERLNTGELFF. The CDR3 bases are TGTGCCAGCAGCGAGAGACTTAACACCGGGGAGCTGTTTTTT.

This clone turned up a few times. The gene calls are TRBV7-8 and TRBJ1-3; D unresolved. This CDR3 contains 15 residues. Trimming took 0 bases from V and 0 from J, leaving 6 bases between them. In germline, CDR1 is SGHVS, CDR2 FQNEAQ. The chain's CDR3 is CASSLAANSGNTIYF. The CDR3 region has the DNA TGTGCCAGCAGCTTAGCGGCCAACTCTGGAAACACCATATATTTT.

The CDR3 DNA sequence: TGTGCCAGCAGCCTCAGACACCCTTCCGGGGCCAACGTCCTGACTTTC. Its translation: CASSLRHPSGANVLTF. The chain couples TRBV7-9 to TRBJ2-6, with D hard to call. This CDR3 has 16 amino acids. Germline values: CDR1 SEHNR, CDR2 FQNEAQ (reference sequence). V was clipped by 5 bases and J by 4 bases, with 15 bases between them.

The rearrangement joins TRBV11-3 to TRBJ1-6; 7 bases are a match to TRBD1. The germline V gene encodes CDR1 SGHNT and CDR2 YENEEA. The CDR3 totals 14 residues. With 4 bases clipped from V and 7 bases from J, the junction kept 4 bases outside the gene matches. CDR3 coding DNA: TGTGCCAGCAGCTCGGGACAGTTAAATTCACCCCTCCACTTT. Its protein is CASSSGQLNSPLHF. The entire variable domain, with the rest obtained from reference TRBV11-3 and TRBJ1-6, is as follows: EAGVVQSPRYKIIEKKQPVAFWCNPISGHNTLYWYLQNLGQGPELLIRYENEEAVDDSQLPKDRFSAERLKGVDSTLKIQPAELGDSAVYLCASSSGQLNSPLHFGNGTRLTVT.

The chain joins TRBV18 to TRBJ2-1; 9 bases are a match to TRBD2. CDR1 is KGHSH, CDR2 LQKENI, per germline. The CDR3 runs to 12 residues. V shed 5 bases, J shed 9 bases, and the junction held 2 bases outside the gene matches. CDR3 loop: CASSDSGSEQFF. The CDR3 coding sequence is TGTGCCAGCTCAGATAGCGGGAGTGAGCAGTTCTTC.

V usage is TRBV2 and J usage is TRBJ1-1, with 9 bases identical to TRBD1. This CDR3 has 14 residues. V was clipped by 5 bases and J by 5 bases; unmatched bases: 6. Germline lookup yields CDR1 SNHLY and CDR2 FYNNEI. Here the CDR3 DNA reads TGTGCCAGCAGTCTTACAGGGGGCCGAACTGAAGCTTTCTTT. Amino acids: CASSLTGGRTEAFF.

J is TRBJ2-1 and V is TRBV7-3; TRBD2 aligns across 7 bases. Germline-derived CDR1 and CDR2 are SGHTA and FQGTGA. The trim removed 5 bases at V and 1 base at J, leaving 11 bases unmatched. The CDR3 is 17 residues long. The CDR3 nucleotides read TGTGCCAGCAGCCCCGACCGGGCACTAGCGTCCTACAATGAGCAGTTCTTC. It encodes CASSPDRALASYNEQFF.

The rearrangement uses TRBV7-3 and TRBJ2-2; 7 nucleotides align to TRBD1. This CDR3 has 17 amino acids. V gave up 5 bases and J gave up 7 bases; unmatched junction bases: 16. CDR1 SGHTA and CDR2 FQGTGA come from the germline V gene. DNA for the CDR3: TGTGCCAGCAGCGCGACAGATAGACAGGGTTCGGGCGGGGAGCTGTTTTTT. This codes for CASSATDRQGSGGELFF.

This chain links TRBV5-1 with TRBJ2-1; 10 nucleotides line up with TRBD2. Germline assignment: CDR1 SGHRS and CDR2 YFSETQ. Trimming at V came to 3 bases and at J to 8 bases, leaving 11 bases not matched to a gene. The CDR3 runs 16 residues. CDR3 amino acids: CASSSLSGTSADEQFF. The CDR3 nucleotides read TGCGCCAGCAGCTCCCTCTCCGGGACTAGCGCCGATGAGCAGTTCTTC. Combining the CDR3 with reference TRBV5-1 and TRBJ2-1 gives the whole variable domain KAGVTQTPRYLIKTRGQQVTLSCSPISGHRSVSWYQQTPGQGLQFLFEYFSETQRNKGNFPGRFSGRQFSNSRSEMNVSTLELGDSALYLCASSSLSGTSADEQFFGPGTRLTVL.